Following are 22 T cell receptor beta chains from one sample sequenced in a study of T cells in women clearing cervical HPV infection. Libraries were prepared by immunoSEQ multiplex PCR; TCRdb keeps only in-frame clonotypes and omits some of them. This sample's clone table lists around 44,000 clones. Specimen: blood buffy coat. The receptors originated from a woman aged 18-70 years with a cervical HPV16 infection that either progressed to CIN3+ or cleared (not recorded which).

Concerning this clone: With the read ending 3 residues before the CDR3 end, the germline J gene is used to fill in that end. The chain uses TRBV29-1 and TRBJ1-1; 9 bases are a match to TRBD1. The CDR3 length is 14 residues. Losses at the gene ends were 7 bases for V and 1 base for J; bases not matched to a gene: 7. CDR1 and CDR2 from the germline V gene are SQVTM and ANQGSEA. Incomplete CDR3 DNA: TGCAGCGCGAACAGGGGGCTCGGGAACACTGAA. Translating it yields CSANRGLGNTE. The whole CDR3 sequence reads CSANRGLGNTEAFF. The full variable domain, with the rest looked up from reference TRBV29-1 and TRBJ1-1, is SAVISQKPSRDICQRGTSLTIQCQVDSQVTMMFWYRQQPGQSLTLIATANQGSEATYESGFVIDKFPISRPNLTFSTLTVSNMSPEDSSIYLCSANRGLGNTEAFFGQGTRLTVV.

On this clone: The read ends 3 residues shy of where the CDR3 ends; the end is completed using the germline J gene. J is TRBJ1-1 and V is TRBV18; maybe TRBD1 (6 bases). The CDR3 has 17 residues. CDR1 and CDR2 (germline): KGHSH, LQKENI. The V end was cut by 0 bases, the J end by 1 base, with 15 bases between. The sequenced part of the CDR3 DNA is TGTGCCAGCTCACCACCGGGGGGGGCGAAACAGAACACTGAA. Its translation is CASSPPGGAKQNTE. The full CDR3 reads CASSPPGGAKQNTEAFF.

Regarding this clone: The read falls 3 residues short of the CDR3 end, and the missing part is taken from the germline J gene. This sequence joins TRBV6-1 and TRBJ1-6; 7 bases map to TRBD1. CDR3 length equals 15 residues. The V segment lost 2 bases and the J segment 9 bases; nucleotides outside the gene matches: 7. In germline, CDR1 is MNHNS, CDR2 SASEGT. CDR3 sequence: CASSERVGGASPLHF. The part of the CDR3 DNA that was read is TGTGCCAGCAGTGAAAGGGTAGGGGGCGCTTCACCC.

In regard to this clone: The read ends 3 residues shy of where the CDR3 ends; the end is completed using the germline J gene. The chain joins TRBV12-3 or TRBV12-4 to TRBJ2-2, with a weak D call TRBD2 (6 bases). Trimming took off 3 bases at V and 5 bases at J, with 16 bases between the two ends. The CDR3 is 16 amino acids. The CDR3: CASSFSRGGGTGELFF. The CDR3 bases that were read are TGTGCCAGCAGTTTCTCTAGGGGAGGAGGGACCGGGGAG.

With regard to this clone: The read finishes 3 residues shy of the CDR3 end, and the germline J gene is used to complete it. The rearrangement joins TRBV14 to TRBJ1-4; D is unresolved. V was cut by 1 base and J by 5 bases, with 11 bases left in between. Germline V gene data show CDR1 as SGHDN and CDR2 as FVKESK. The CDR3 has 15 residues. The sequenced part of the CDR3 DNA is TGTGCCAGCAGCCAAGCTATAGGGTTGAATGAAAAA. Translating it yields CASSQAIGLNEK. The whole CDR3 reads CASSQAIGLNEKLFF.

About this clone: The CDR3 end falls 3 residues outside the read, so it is completed with the germline J gene. The gene calls are TRBV4-1 and TRBJ2-3, with TRBD2 as a possible D gene (7 bases). The CDR3 extends over 16 amino acids. V lost 3 bases, J lost 6 bases, and 19 bases lay in between. Germline V gene sequence: CDR1 MGHRA, CDR2 YSYEKL. The CDR3 loop reads CASSQGGADYDDTQYF. CDR3 DNA, as far as it was read: TGCGCCAGCAGCCAGGGGGGGGCTGATTATGATGATACG.

As regards this clone: The CDR3 end is not reached by the read, which stops 3 residues before it; the germline J gene fills it in. This chain connects TRBV20-1 to TRBJ2-5, with 9 positions matching TRBD1. Germline CDR1 DFQATT, CDR2 SNEGSKA (reference sequence). CDR3 size: 15 residues. Unmatched junction bases numbered 11, after V lost 5 bases and J lost 4 bases. The covered CDR3 bases are TGCAGTGCTGACCCGAGACAGGGGGTTCGAGAGACC. Translating gives CSADPRQGVRET. The entire CDR3 protein reads CSADPRQGVRETQYF.

With regard to this clone: Sequencing ends 3 residues short of the CDR3 end; the germline J gene provides the rest. The chain employs TRBV29-1 and TRBJ1-2, with TRBD1 matching 9 bases. There are 13 residues in the CDR3. Germline-derived CDR1 and CDR2 are SQVTM and ANQGSEA. Partial CDR3 DNA: TGCAGCGTTCAAGGGACAGGGCCCGGCGGC. Amino acids: CSVQGTGPGG. The full-length CDR3 reads as CSVQGTGPGGYTF.

With regard to this clone: Coverage ceases 3 residues before the CDR3 finishes, and the germline J gene fills in the end. The chain links TRBV20-1 to TRBJ2-5, with 16 nucleotides matching TRBD2. Germline CDR1 and CDR2: DFQATT and SNEGSKA (reference sequence). There are 16 residues in the CDR3. This chain's CDR3 is CSEEPGLAGGYRTQYF. Incomplete CDR3 DNA: TGCAGTGAGGAACCGGGACTAGCGGGAGGGTACCGCACC.

Note on this clone: The read finishes 3 residues shy of the CDR3 end, and the germline J gene is used to complete it. The chain joins TRBV7-6 to TRBJ2-7, with D perhaps matching TRBD1 (6 bases). The germline V gene encodes CDR1 SGHVS and CDR2 FNYEAQ. Trimming removed 2 bases from V and 3 bases from J, with 11 bases in between. CDR3 length: 14 amino acids. Here the CDR3 reads CASSLKAGDYEQYF. CDR3 DNA, as far as it was read: TGTGCCAGCAGCTTAAAGGCAGGGGACTACGAG.

Turning to this clone: The CDR3 end lies 3 residues beyond the end of the read and is filled in from the germline J gene. The rearrangement uses TRBV6-2 or TRBV6-3 and TRBJ1-2, with D unclear. Trimming left V 0 bases short and J 4 bases short, with 15 bases between. Per germline, CDR1 MNHEY and CDR2 SVGEGT. This CDR3 has 16 amino acids. Partial CDR3 DNA: TGTGCCAGCAGTTACTCTCTCCCAGGTCGCTTCTATGGC. Translation gives CASSYSLPGRFYG. The full CDR3 is CASSYSLPGRFYGYTF.

With respect to this clone: The read terminates 3 residues ahead of where the CDR3 ends, so the germline J gene completes it. V is TRBV7-2 and J is TRBJ1-6; D not resolved. CDR1 and CDR2 (germline): SGHTA, FQGNSA. This CDR3 region has 18 residues. CDR3 bases read: TGTGCAAGTCGCTTAGCGCTACAGAAAGGAGGTGTGGGTTCACCC. Its translation: CASRLALQKGGVGSP. The whole CDR3 sequence reads CASRLALQKGGVGSPLHF.

For this clone: With the read ending 3 residues before the CDR3 end, the germline J gene is used to fill in that end. The V and J genes are TRBV28 and TRBJ2-7; D might be TRBD2 (5 bases). The germline V gene encodes CDR1 MDHEN and CDR2 SYDVKM. CDR3 length: 13 residues. V was trimmed by 5 bases and J by 5 bases, leaving 13 bases between them. The covered CDR3 bases are TGTGCCAGCAGTGGACCCGGGGAGCACGAG. Translated, it gives CASSGPGEHE. The whole CDR3 sequence is CASSGPGEHEQYF.

A note on this clone: The sequenced fragment ends 3 residues before the CDR3 boundary, so the rest is inferred from the germline J gene. Other nucleotide sequences in the sample specify the same CDR3. This chain uses TRBV12-3 or TRBV12-4 with TRBJ1-2, with D perhaps TRBD1 (5 bases). V lost 5 bases, J lost 2 bases, and 9 bases lay in between. This CDR3 has 13 amino acids. The part of the CDR3 DNA that was read is TGTGCCAGCAGTGGGACTGACAACTATGGC. This codes for CASSGTDNYG. The full CDR3 reads CASSGTDNYGYTF.

Concerning this clone: The sequence runs out 3 residues before the end of the CDR3; the remainder is reconstructed from the germline J gene. The gene calls are TRBV30 and TRBJ1-2; D is uncertain. The V gene's germline CDR1 is GTSNPN and CDR2 SVGIG (reference sequence). The V gene lost 1 base and the J gene lost 5 bases, with 11 bases spanning the gap. The CDR3 extends over 13 amino acids. The CDR3 sequence is CAWSGGGDYGYTF. Partial CDR3 DNA: TGTGCCTGGAGTGGCGGCGGCGATTATGGC.

Remarks on this clone: The sequenced fragment ends 3 residues before the CDR3 boundary, so the rest is inferred from the germline J gene. At the DNA level, this CDR3 is encoded by other sequences in the same sample as well. J is TRBJ2-5 and V is TRBV5-4, with TRBD1 identical over 7 bases. The CDR3 sequence is 14 residues long. In germline, CDR1 is SGHNT, CDR2 YYREEE (reference sequence). The ends lost 3 bases at V and 0 bases at J; junction bases unmatched: 2. The CDR3 sequence: CASSSGQYQETQYF. The CDR3 bases that were read are TGTGCCAGCAGCTCGGGACAGTACCAAGAGACC.

Here the CDR3 reads CASSLVASGSYEQYF. The CDR3 DNA, read in part, is TGCGCCAGCAGCTTGGTGGCTAGCGGGAGTTACGAG. V usage is TRBV5-1 and J usage is TRBJ2-7; 10 bases fit TRBD2. Read sequence stops 3 residues before the CDR3 end, and the germline J gene provides the missing end. Germline CDR1 reads SGHRS; CDR2 reads YFSETQ. V was pared by 0 bases and J by 4 bases, with 4 bases of the junction left unmatched. The CDR3 is 15 residues long.

CDR3 DNA, as far as it was read: TGTGCCAGCAGCTTAAAGAGGGGGGGGGAA. Translated: CASSLKRGGE. The whole CDR3 region reads CASSLKRGGEAFF. The V gene is TRBV7-3, the J gene TRBJ1-1, with a tentative D call TRBD1 (6 bases). The read ends 3 residues early relative to the CDR3; the germline J gene fills the gap. Germline assignment: CDR1 SGHTA and CDR2 FQGTGA. CDR3 size: 13 residues.

Worth noting for this clone: The CDR3 end lies 3 residues beyond the end of the read and is filled in from the germline J gene. The gene calls are TRBV14 and TRBJ2-1; 16 bases line up with TRBD2. In germline, CDR1 is SGHDN, CDR2 FVKESK. This CDR3 contains 20 residues. J gave up 7 bases and V 1 base, and 13 bases lay outside the gene matches. Here the CDR3 reads CASSQGLPFGTSGGANEQFF. Partial CDR3 DNA: TGTGCCAGCAGCCAAGGCCTACCCTTCGGGACTAGCGGGGGGGCAAATGAG.

A remark on this clone: The read ends 3 residues early relative to the CDR3; the germline J gene fills the gap. J is TRBJ2-2 and V is TRBV19, with D perhaps matching TRBD1 (7 bases). Trimming stripped 6 bases from V and 1 base from J, with 12 bases between. In germline, CDR1 is LNHDA, CDR2 SQIVND (reference sequence). This CDR3 is 15 amino acids long. The sequenced part of the CDR3 DNA is TGTGCCAGTAGAGACAGGGAGGTGAACACCGGGGAG. Amino acids: CASRDREVNTGE. The whole CDR3 region reads CASRDREVNTGELFF.

Concerning this clone itself: The CDR3 is cut off 3 residues early in the read; its end comes from the germline J gene. The rearrangement links TRBV18 to TRBJ2-1, with TRBD2 matching 13 bases. The germline gives CDR1 KGHSH, CDR2 LQKENI. CDR3 length: 15 amino acids. The V gene end was trimmed by 5 bases and the J gene end by 6 bases; junction bases not matched to a gene: 4. The sequenced CDR3 bases are TGTGCCAGCTCATATGGACTAGCGGGGGCCAATGAG. This encodes CASSYGLAGANE. The full CDR3 reads CASSYGLAGANEQFF.

With regard to this clone: The missing CDR3 end, 3 residues past where the read stops, is filled in from the germline J gene. The chain carries TRBV20-1 and TRBJ2-7, with 14 nucleotides matching TRBD2. Germline assignment: CDR1 DFQATT and CDR2 SNEGSKA (reference sequence). V lost 0 bases, J lost 2 bases, and 9 bases stayed unmatched. The CDR3 runs 18 residues. Incomplete CDR3 DNA: TGCAGTGCTAGAGATCTGGGACTAGCGGGAGCAACCCCCTACGAG. This encodes CSARDLGLAGATPYE. The CDR3 in its entirety is CSARDLGLAGATPYEQYF.